This T cell receptor beta chain came from a study of cytomegalovirus exposure and HLA in healthy donors. Study-wide points: The study listed approximately 160 cytomegalovirus-associated TCR beta chains.

With 5 bases removed from V and 7 bases from J, the gap between germline ends came to 17 bases. This CDR3 spans 14 amino acids. Germline V gives CDR1 SEHNR, CDR2 FQNEAQ (reference sequence). This clone was found a few times. Its antigen is unidentified. The PCR used 60 Vbeta and 13 Jbeta primers. The table came from immunoSEQ multiplex PCR; TCRdb's copy has only in-frame clones and leaves some out. The sample consists of about 140,000 clones, over 60% of them appearing once. Material: PBMCs. The chain uses TRBV7-9 and TRBJ1-1; D might be TRBD1 (5 bases). This clonotype originated in a male donor in good health and CMV-seropositive. DNA for the CDR3: TGTGCCAGCAGCCCAATATCCGGGGGGGGTGAAGCTTTCTTT. Translating it yields CASSPISGGGEAFF.